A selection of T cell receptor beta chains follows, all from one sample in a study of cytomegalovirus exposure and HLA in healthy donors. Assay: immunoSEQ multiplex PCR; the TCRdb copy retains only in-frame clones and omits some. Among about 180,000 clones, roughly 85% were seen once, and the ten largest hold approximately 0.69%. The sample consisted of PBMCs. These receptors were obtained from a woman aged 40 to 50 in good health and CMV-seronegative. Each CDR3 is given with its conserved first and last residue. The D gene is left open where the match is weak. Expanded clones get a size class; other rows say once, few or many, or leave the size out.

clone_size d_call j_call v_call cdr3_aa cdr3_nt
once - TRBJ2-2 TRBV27 CASSLRQSGELFF TGTGCCAGCAGTTTGCGGCAGAGCGGGGAGCTGTTTTTT
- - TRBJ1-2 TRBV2 CASSALEQGTGATF TGTGCCAGCAGTGCCCTAGAGCAGGGGACCGGTGCGACCTTC
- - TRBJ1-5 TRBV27 CASSLRSGLDSNQPQHF TGTGCCAGCAGTTTACGATCAGGGTTAGATAGCAATCAGCCCCAGCATTTT
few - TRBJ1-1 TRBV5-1 CASSLDGSGGTEAFF TGCGCCAGCAGCTTGGATGGTTCGGGGGGCACTGAAGCTTTCTTT
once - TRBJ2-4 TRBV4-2 CASSQGSGGSLMDIQYF TGTGCCAGCAGCCAAGGATCAGGTGGGAGTCTCATGGACATTCAGTACTTC
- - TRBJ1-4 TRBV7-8 CASSLGQEKLFF TGTGCCAGCAGCTTAGGGCAGGAAAAACTGTTTTTT
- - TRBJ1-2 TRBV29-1 CSVDDSEANYGYTF TGCAGCGTTGACGACAGTGAAGCTAACTATGGCTACACCTTC
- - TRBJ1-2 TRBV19 CASKNNPAGKYGYTF TGTGCCAGTAAAAACAACCCCGCAGGGAAATATGGCTACACCTTC
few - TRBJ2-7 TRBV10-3 CAITAESNGYEQYF TGTGCCATCACAGCTGAGTCAAACGGGTACGAGCAGTACTTC
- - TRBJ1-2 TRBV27 CASSLSAGGDYGYTF TGTGCCAGCAGTTTATCGGCCGGGGGGGACTATGGCTACACCTTC
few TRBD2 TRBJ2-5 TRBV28 CASSPGLQETQYF TGTGCCAGCAGTCCGGGACTACAAGAGACCCAGTACTTC
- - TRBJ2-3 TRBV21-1 CASSKREREHITDTQYF TGTGCCAGCAGCAAGAGGGAGCGGGAGCACATCACAGATACGCAGTATTTT
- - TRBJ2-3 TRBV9 CASSDIIAADTQYF TGTGCCAGCAGCGACATAATAGCTGCAGATACGCAGTATTTT
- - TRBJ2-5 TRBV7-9 CASRLQETQYF TGTGCCAGCAGACTTCAAGAGACCCAGTACTTC
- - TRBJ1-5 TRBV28 CASSFGQSSNQPQHF TGTGCCAGCAGTTTCGGACAGAGTAGCAATCAGCCCCAGCATTTT
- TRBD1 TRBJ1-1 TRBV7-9 CASSVLQGGVNTEAFF TGTGCCAGCAGCGTCCTACAGGGGGGGGTGAACACTGAAGCTTTCTTT
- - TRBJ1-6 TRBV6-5 CASSPGISYNSPLHF TGTGCCAGCAGCCCCGGGATCTCCTATAATTCACCCCTCCACTTT
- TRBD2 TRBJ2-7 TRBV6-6 CASSVSGRGFYEQYF TGTGCCAGCAGTGTTAGCGGGAGGGGATTTTACGAGCAGTACTTC
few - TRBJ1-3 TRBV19 CASSMYGGIGNTIYF TGTGCCAGTAGTATGTACGGGGGAATCGGAAACACCATATATTTT
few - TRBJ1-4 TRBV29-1 CSVEGRGEKLFF TGCAGCGTTGAGGGAAGGGGTGAAAAACTGTTTTTT
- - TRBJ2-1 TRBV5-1 CASSPQRLAANNEQFF TGCGCCAGCAGCCCCCAGAGGTTAGCGGCGAACAATGAGCAGTTCTTC
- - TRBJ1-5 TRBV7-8 CASSLEGGTLSNQPQHF TGTGCCAGCAGCTTAGAGGGGGGGACATTGAGCAATCAGCCCCAGCATTTT
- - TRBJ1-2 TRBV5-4 CASSLDWGDGLGGYTF TGTGCCAGCAGCTTGGATTGGGGGGACGGGCTTGGTGGCTACACCTTC
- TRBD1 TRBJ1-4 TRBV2 CAMGRDRRNEKLFF TGTGCCATGGGACGGGACAGGAGAAATGAAAAACTGTTTTTT
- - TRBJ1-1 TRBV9 CASSVEDIGEAFF TGTGCCAGCAGCGTAGAAGACATCGGTGAAGCTTTCTTT
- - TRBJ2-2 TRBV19 CASIPQGNTGELFF TGTGCCAGTATCCCACAGGGAAACACCGGGGAGCTGTTTTTT
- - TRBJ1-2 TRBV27 CASSMDWGYGYTF TGTGCCAGCAGTATGGACTGGGGCTATGGCTACACCTTC
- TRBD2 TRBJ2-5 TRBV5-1 CASSLAGLDQETQYF TGCGCCAGCAGTCTAGCGGGGCTTGACCAAGAGACCCAGTACTTC
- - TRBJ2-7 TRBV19 CASSITGISYEQYF TGTGCCAGTAGTATAACAGGGATCTCCTACGAGCAGTACTTC
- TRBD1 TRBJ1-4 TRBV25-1 CASSEYDREETNEKLFF TGTGCCAGCAGTGAATATGACAGGGAAGAAACTAATGAAAAACTGTTTTTT